A selection of T cell receptor beta chains follows, all from one sample in a study of cytomegalovirus exposure and HLA in healthy donors. Here immunoSEQ multiplex PCR was the method, and the copy in TCRdb shows in-frame clones only, minus some. The sample has some 150,000 clones, more than 75% seen once; the top ten hold roughly 7.8%. The sample comprised PBMCs. Source of these receptors: a woman between 45 and 60 years old in good health and CMV-seropositive. Both conserved end residues are part of each CDR3. Fields, in order: V gene, CDR3 length, D gene, clone size, J gene, CDR3 protein, CDR3 DNA. A D gene is named only where the DNA matches it firmly. The size field is filled for only some rows; it gives once, few, many or a size class.

V gene: TRBV4-1
CDR3 length: 15
D gene: .
clone size: .
J gene: TRBJ1-5
CDR3 protein: CASSQVRGINQPQHF
CDR3 DNA: TGCGCCAGCAGCCAAGTTAGGGGAATCAATCAGCCCCAGCATTTT

V gene: TRBV19
CDR3 length: 14
D gene: .
clone size: .
J gene: TRBJ1-5
CDR3 protein: CASSPTPSNQPQHF
CDR3 DNA: TGTGCCAGTAGTCCGACACCTAGCAATCAGCCCCAGCATTTT

V gene: TRBV5-5
CDR3 length: 14
D gene: .
clone size: .
J gene: TRBJ2-2
CDR3 protein: CASNLDRYTGELFF
CDR3 DNA: TGTGCCAGCAACTTGGACAGATACACCGGGGAGCTGTTTTTT

V gene: TRBV4-2
CDR3 length: 15
D gene: TRBD2
clone size: .
J gene: TRBJ2-1
CDR3 protein: CASSHGGGVYNEQFF
CDR3 DNA: TGTGCCAGCAGCCACGGGGGAGGGGTCTACAATGAGCAGTTCTTC

V gene: TRBV9
CDR3 length: 15
D gene: .
clone size: .
J gene: TRBJ1-6
CDR3 protein: CASSVVGTENSPLHF
CDR3 DNA: TGTGCCAGCAGCGTGGTCGGGACTGAGAATTCACCCCTCCACTTT

V gene: TRBV5-1
CDR3 length: 18
D gene: TRBD1
clone size: .
J gene: TRBJ2-2
CDR3 protein: CASSLSPGQGANTGELFF
CDR3 DNA: TGCGCCAGCAGCTTGAGTCCGGGACAGGGGGCGAACACCGGGGAGCTGTTTTTT

V gene: TRBV28
CDR3 length: 15
D gene: .
clone size: few
J gene: TRBJ2-2
CDR3 protein: CASSGRGRGTGELFF
CDR3 DNA: TGTGCCAGCAGCGGCAGAGGGCGAGGCACCGGGGAGCTGTTTTTT

V gene: TRBV7-3
CDR3 length: 15
D gene: TRBD1
clone size: once
J gene: TRBJ2-5
CDR3 protein: CASSLKDREGETQYF
CDR3 DNA: TGTGCCAGCAGCCTCAAGGACAGGGAAGGAGAGACCCAGTACTTC

V gene: TRBV5-6
CDR3 length: 12
D gene: .
clone size: .
J gene: TRBJ2-1
CDR3 protein: CASSLADSEELF
CDR3 DNA: TGTGCCAGCAGCTTGGCCGACTCCGAGGAGCTCTTC

V gene: TRBV10-3
CDR3 length: 14
D gene: .
clone size: once
J gene: TRBJ1-2
CDR3 protein: CAISESMGAEGYTF
CDR3 DNA: TGTGCCATCAGTGAGTCGATGGGGGCTGAGGGCTACACCTTC

V gene: TRBV2
CDR3 length: 15
D gene: .
clone size: .
J gene: TRBJ1-4
CDR3 protein: CASRAHWTALEKLFF
CDR3 DNA: TGTGCCAGCAGGGCACACTGGACAGCCCTTGAAAAACTGTTTTTT

V gene: TRBV9
CDR3 length: 16
D gene: TRBD2
clone size: .
J gene: TRBJ2-1
CDR3 protein: CASSFQLAGGYNEQFF
CDR3 DNA: TGTGCCAGCAGCTTTCAACTAGCGGGAGGGTACAATGAGCAGTTCTTC

V gene: TRBV2
CDR3 length: 14
D gene: TRBD1
clone size: .
J gene: TRBJ1-2
CDR3 protein: CASSIILQGDGYTF
CDR3 DNA: TGTGCCAGCAGTATCATCTTACAGGGGGATGGCTACACCTTC

V gene: TRBV27
CDR3 length: 13
D gene: .
clone size: once
J gene: TRBJ1-2
CDR3 protein: CASSPTAGYGYTF
CDR3 DNA: TGTGCCAGCAGCCCGACAGCCGGCTATGGCTACACCTTC

V gene: TRBV15
CDR3 length: 15
D gene: .
clone size: .
J gene: TRBJ1-5
CDR3 protein: CATSRGREADQPQHF
CDR3 DNA: TGTGCCACCAGCAGAGGCAGGGAGGCTGATCAGCCCCAGCATTTT

V gene: TRBV5-1
CDR3 length: 15
D gene: .
clone size: .
J gene: TRBJ1-3
CDR3 protein: CASSASGASGNTIYF
CDR3 DNA: TGCGCCAGCAGCGCTAGCGGGGCCTCTGGAAACACCATATATTTT

V gene: TRBV12-5
CDR3 length: 17
D gene: TRBD2
clone size: .
J gene: TRBJ2-2
CDR3 protein: CASGLVGLAGNTGELFF
CDR3 DNA: TGTGCTAGTGGTTTGGTAGGACTAGCGGGGAACACCGGGGAGCTGTTTTTT

V gene: TRBV6-5
CDR3 length: 14
D gene: .
clone size: .
J gene: TRBJ2-7
CDR3 protein: CASRGRSGIYEQYF
CDR3 DNA: TGTGCCAGCAGAGGAAGATCCGGGATTTACGAGCAGTACTTC

V gene: TRBV11-2
CDR3 length: 16
D gene: TRBD2
clone size: .
J gene: TRBJ2-5
CDR3 protein: CASSLGTSGPYETQYF
CDR3 DNA: TGTGCCAGCAGCTTAGGGACTAGCGGGCCTTACGAGACCCAGTACTTC

V gene: TRBV9
CDR3 length: 14
D gene: .
clone size: .
J gene: TRBJ1-3
CDR3 protein: CASSLRSSGNTIYF
CDR3 DNA: TGTGCCAGCAGCTTGAGGAGCTCTGGAAACACCATATATTTT

V gene: TRBV15
CDR3 length: 15
D gene: TRBD1
clone size: .
J gene: TRBJ1-4
CDR3 protein: CATSEILDRSEKLFF
CDR3 DNA: TGTGCCACCAGCGAAATATTGGACAGGTCTGAAAAACTGTTTTTT

V gene: TRBV9
CDR3 length: 15
D gene: .
clone size: .
J gene: TRBJ2-3
CDR3 protein: CASSPSSYSTDTQYF
CDR3 DNA: TGTGCCAGCAGCCCCTCCTCCTACAGCACAGATACGCAGTATTTT

V gene: TRBV19
CDR3 length: 15
D gene: TRBD2
clone size: .
J gene: TRBJ2-1
CDR3 protein: CARLGGTTNHNEQFF
CDR3 DNA: TGTGCCCGACTCGGAGGGACTACAAATCACAATGAGCAGTTCTTC

V gene: TRBV19
CDR3 length: 14
D gene: TRBD1
clone size: .
J gene: TRBJ1-2
CDR3 protein: CASRDGQGTRGYTF
CDR3 DNA: TGTGCCAGTAGAGACGGACAGGGAACGCGTGGCTACACCTTC

V gene: TRBV7-3
CDR3 length: 13
D gene: TRBD2
clone size: few
J gene: TRBJ2-1
CDR3 protein: CASSSVAGNEQFF
CDR3 DNA: TGTGCCAGCAGCTCTGTAGCGGGCAATGAGCAGTTCTTC

V gene: TRBV6-5
CDR3 length: 12
D gene: .
clone size: once
J gene: TRBJ2-1
CDR3 protein: CASSLTGMTQFF
CDR3 DNA: TGTGCCAGCAGCCTAACAGGGATGACGCAGTTCTTC

V gene: TRBV7-8
CDR3 length: 16
D gene: TRBD2
clone size: .
J gene: TRBJ2-5
CDR3 protein: CASSSSGLVGQETQYF
CDR3 DNA: TGTGCCAGCAGCTCCTCTGGACTAGTCGGCCAAGAGACCCAGTACTTC

V gene: TRBV29-1
CDR3 length: 12
D gene: .
clone size: once
J gene: TRBJ1-2
CDR3 protein: CSVVRTIYGYTF
CDR3 DNA: TGCAGCGTTGTCAGGACAATCTATGGCTACACCTTC

V gene: TRBV9
CDR3 length: 15
D gene: .
clone size: .
J gene: TRBJ2-3
CDR3 protein: CASSATSLSADTQYF
CDR3 DNA: TGTGCCAGCAGCGCGACTAGTTTATCCGCAGATACGCAGTATTTT

V gene: TRBV7-9
CDR3 length: 15
D gene: TRBD1
clone size: few
J gene: TRBJ1-1
CDR3 protein: CSSSLGGQGATEAFF
CDR3 DNA: TGTTCCAGCAGCTTAGGAGGACAGGGGGCGACTGAAGCTTTCTTT

V gene: TRBV30
CDR3 length: 12
D gene: .
clone size: few
J gene: TRBJ2-1
CDR3 protein: CARTPVGNEQFF
CDR3 DNA: TGTGCTCGGACTCCCGTTGGCAATGAGCAGTTCTTC

V gene: TRBV14
CDR3 length: 18
D gene: TRBD2
clone size: .
J gene: TRBJ2-2
CDR3 protein: CASSQDLLAGANTGELFF
CDR3 DNA: TGTGCCAGCAGCCAAGATCTCCTAGCGGGGGCCAACACCGGGGAGCTGTTTTTT

V gene: TRBV11-2
CDR3 length: 13
D gene: .
clone size: .
J gene: TRBJ1-1
CDR3 protein: CASSFSRGTEAFF
CDR3 DNA: TGTGCCAGCAGCTTTTCCAGGGGCACTGAAGCTTTCTTT

V gene: TRBV28
CDR3 length: 12
D gene: .
clone size: few
J gene: TRBJ1-1
CDR3 protein: CASITTGEEAFF
CDR3 DNA: TGTGCCAGCATCACCACGGGGGAGGAAGCTTTCTTT

V gene: TRBV2
CDR3 length: 14
D gene: .
clone size: .
J gene: TRBJ1-5
CDR3 protein: CASSGQSSNQPQHF
CDR3 DNA: TGTGCCAGCAGTGGACAGTCTAGCAATCAGCCCCAGCATTTT

V gene: TRBV28
CDR3 length: 12
D gene: .
clone size: .
J gene: TRBJ2-7
CDR3 protein: CASSLRGYEQYF
CDR3 DNA: TGTGCCAGCAGTTTACGGGGCTACGAGCAGTACTTC

V gene: TRBV7-3
CDR3 length: 14
D gene: .
clone size: .
J gene: TRBJ2-7
CDR3 protein: CASSLKGGTYEQYF
CDR3 DNA: TGTGCCAGCAGCTTAAAAGGCGGGACCTACGAGCAGTACTTC

V gene: TRBV19
CDR3 length: 12
D gene: TRBD1
clone size: .
J gene: TRBJ1-4
CDR3 protein: CASSRGTGVILF
CDR3 DNA: TGTGCCAGTAGTCGAGGGACAGGCGTAATCCTCTTT

V gene: TRBV29-1
CDR3 length: 13
D gene: TRBD1
clone size: .
J gene: TRBJ2-1
CDR3 protein: CSVRGLASREQFF
CDR3 DNA: TGCAGCGTTAGGGGGCTAGCCTCAAGAGAGCAGTTCTTC

V gene: TRBV2
CDR3 length: 13
D gene: .
clone size: .
J gene: TRBJ1-5
CDR3 protein: CASSAEFEQPQHF
CDR3 DNA: TGTGCCAGCAGTGCGGAGTTTGAGCAGCCCCAGCATTTT

V gene: TRBV12-5
CDR3 length: 20
D gene: .
clone size: few
J gene: TRBJ1-2
CDR3 protein: CASGSYEGKGTETPEYGYTF
CDR3 DNA: TGTGCTAGTGGTTCCTACGAGGGTAAGGGTACCGAAACCCCTGAGTATGGCTACACCTTC

V gene: TRBV29-1
CDR3 length: 15
D gene: .
clone size: .
J gene: TRBJ2-1
CDR3 protein: CSVLGSGSNYNEQFF
CDR3 DNA: TGCAGCGTCTTAGGAAGCGGGTCAAACTACAATGAGCAGTTCTTC

V gene: TRBV9
CDR3 length: 16
D gene: TRBD2
clone size: once
J gene: TRBJ2-3
CDR3 protein: CASSQVPGLGSDTQYF
CDR3 DNA: TGTGCCAGCAGCCAAGTACCGGGACTAGGTTCAGATACGCAGTATTTT

V gene: TRBV7-8
CDR3 length: 15
D gene: .
clone size: .
J gene: TRBJ1-5
CDR3 protein: CASSRGGYRTQPQHF
CDR3 DNA: TGTGCCAGCAGCCGCGGAGGGTACAGGACTCAGCCCCAGCATTTT

V gene: TRBV6-5
CDR3 length: 11
D gene: .
clone size: .
J gene: TRBJ1-2
CDR3 protein: CASSQGGGYTF
CDR3 DNA: TGTGCCAGCAGCCAAGGGGGAGGCTACACCTTC

V gene: TRBV18
CDR3 length: 15
D gene: TRBD2
clone size: .
J gene: TRBJ2-7
CDR3 protein: CASSPALAGTYEQYF
CDR3 DNA: TGTGCCAGCTCACCCGCACTAGCGGGTACCTACGAGCAGTACTTC

V gene: TRBV10-3
CDR3 length: 14
D gene: TRBD1
clone size: .
J gene: TRBJ1-2
CDR3 protein: CAISQDRGQDGYTF
CDR3 DNA: TGTGCCATCAGTCAGGACAGGGGGCAGGATGGCTACACCTTC

V gene: TRBV5-1
CDR3 length: 16
D gene: TRBD2
clone size: .
J gene: TRBJ2-1
CDR3 protein: CASSPRGGPTYNEQFF
CDR3 DNA: TGCGCCAGCAGCCCCCGGGGGGGGCCCACCTACAATGAGCAGTTCTTC